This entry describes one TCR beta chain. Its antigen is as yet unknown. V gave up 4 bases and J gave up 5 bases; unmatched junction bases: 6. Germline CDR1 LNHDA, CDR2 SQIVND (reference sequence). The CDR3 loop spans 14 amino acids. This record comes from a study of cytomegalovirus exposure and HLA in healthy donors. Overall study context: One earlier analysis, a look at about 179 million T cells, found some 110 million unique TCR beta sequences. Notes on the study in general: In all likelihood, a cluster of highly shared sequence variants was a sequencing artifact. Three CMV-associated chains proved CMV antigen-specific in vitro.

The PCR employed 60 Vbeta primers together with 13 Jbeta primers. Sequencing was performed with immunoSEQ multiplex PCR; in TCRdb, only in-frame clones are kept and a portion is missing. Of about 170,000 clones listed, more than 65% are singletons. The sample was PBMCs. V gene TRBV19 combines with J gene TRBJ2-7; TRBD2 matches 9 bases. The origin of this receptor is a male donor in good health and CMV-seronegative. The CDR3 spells CASSTGLASHEQYF. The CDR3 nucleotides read TGTGCCAGTAGTACGGGACTAGCATCCCACGAGCAGTACTTC.